This T cell receptor (beta chain) was documented in a study of shared clonotypes between healthy human individuals. Study details: Per-donor plates numbered three CD4 naive, three CD4 memory, two CD8 naive and one CD8 memory.

Study results and caveats: A generally larger estimated richness was seen in naive subsets than in memory subsets.

Comments on this clone: Its cognate antigen is unknown.

This CDR3 is 14 amino acids long. Germline V gene sequence: CDR1 MNHEY, CDR2 SMNVEV (reference sequence). V shed 6 bases and J shed 2 bases, with 10 bases lying between them. Sequencing was performed with immunoSEQ multiplex PCR; in TCRdb, only in-frame clones are kept and a portion is missing. The repertoire holds approximately 2.5 million clones, over 85% seen once, with about 0.34% in the top ten. The chain joins TRBV27 to TRBJ2-2; D remains ambiguous. Sequencing was performed on naive CD4+ T cells from PBMCs. The sample's subset: CD45RA+ positively selected. This receptor was identified in a man aged 18 to 30 in good health. Some clones in this sample may be carry-over from other donors' samples. Written as DNA, the CDR3 is TGTGCCAGCAGCGAGCTAACCAACACCGGGGAGCTGTTTTTT. Translated: CASSELTNTGELFF.